Listed here are 29 T cell receptor beta chains from one sample, sequenced in a study of T-cell reconstitution after alpha-beta-depleted transplantation in children. The library targeted TCRbeta and was prepared with unique molecular identifiers. From the PCR reads, TCRdb called clonotypes with MiXCR, one entry per CDR3 protein. Here the sample spans approximately 1,000,000 distinct CDR3 sequences, about 29% being singletons. Sequences were derived from PBMCs, mostly from graft donor cells, sampled 360 days after TCRalphabeta/CD19-depleted stem cell transplant. The receptors come from a boy under two years old who had a stem cell transplant for SCID, so the T cells may come from the graft donor.

The gene calls are TRBV4-1 and TRBJ1-2; no clear D gene. This CDR3 has 14 residues. CDR1 MGHRA and CDR2 YSYEKL come from the germline V gene. The V gene lost 1 base and the J gene lost 4 bases, with 10 bases spanning the gap. The CDR3 DNA reads as TGCGCCAGCAGCCAAGTATTCAGTGCCTATGGCTACACCTTC. Amino acid sequence: CASSQVFSAYGYTF.

The chain combines TRBV12-3 or TRBV12-4 with TRBJ2-4; 13 nucleotides agree with TRBD2. The trim removed 6 bases at V and 7 bases at J, leaving 6 bases unmatched. The CDR3 consists of 15 residues. The CDR3 loop is CASSPQLAGGNIQYF. The CDR3 nucleotides are TGTGCCAGCAGCCCCCAACTAGCGGGGGGGAACATTCAGTACTTC.

V gene TRBV9 combines with J gene TRBJ2-2; no firm D call. This CDR3 is 16 amino acids long. Trimming removed 0 bases at V and 3 bases at J, with 12 bases between. Germline assignment: CDR1 SGDLS and CDR2 YYNGEE. This CDR3 reads CASSVGDGRDTGELFF. CDR3 coding DNA: TGTGCCAGCAGCGTAGGTGACGGACGGGACACCGGGGAGCTGTTTTTT.

In this sample, this clonotype turned up a few times. V and J are TRBV6-1 and TRBJ2-7, with D unclear. CDR3 size: 14 residues. Germline CDR1 is MNHNS and CDR2 is SASEGT. Trimming pared 4 bases from V and 3 bases from J, leaving 13 bases between. The DNA of the CDR3 is TGTGCCAGCAGTGGAAGACATCCCGTCTACGAGCAGTACTTC. This gives the protein CASSGRHPVYEQYF.

The CDR3 here is CASSLAGTGGRNEQYF. The CDR3 DNA reads as TGTGCCAGCAGCTTAGCGGGGACAGGGGGCAGGAACGAGCAGTACTTC. This chain uses TRBV7-2 with TRBJ2-7; 12 bases agree with TRBD1. This CDR3 has 16 amino acids. V was pared by 0 bases and J by 5 bases, with 5 bases of the junction left unmatched. Germline lookup yields CDR1 SGHTA and CDR2 FQGNSA.

The chain combines TRBV20-1 with TRBJ2-1; D might be TRBD1 (6 bases). Deletions cut 6 bases from V and 4 bases from J, with 19 bases between. Per the germline V gene, CDR1 is DFQATT and CDR2 is SNEGSKA (reference sequence). This CDR3 has 15 residues. The CDR3 region is CSAEGLGAAYNEQFF. The DNA of the CDR3 is TGCAGTGCCGAGGGGCTGGGGGCGGCGTACAATGAGCAGTTCTTC.

CDR3 nucleotides: TGCGCCAGCAGCTTTGCTAGGGGCGTTCGTCAGGGGCAGTACTTC. It is translated as CASSFARGVRQGQYF. The J gene is TRBJ2-7, the V gene TRBV5-1; TRBD1 might be the D (5 bases). The CDR3 is 15 residues long. Trimming cost V 2 bases and J 9 bases, with 21 bases left between them. CDR1 is SGHRS and CDR2 is YFSETQ in the germline V gene.

The chain combines TRBV5-1 with TRBJ2-2; D unresolved. Trimming left V 2 bases short and J 4 bases short, with 9 bases between. The CDR3 is 14 amino acids. CDR1 and CDR2 (germline): SGHRS, YFSETQ. CDR3 in amino acids: CASSLLGTTGELFF. DNA for the CDR3: TGCGCCAGCAGCTTATTAGGTACCACCGGGGAGCTGTTTTTT.

This chain uses TRBV29-1 with TRBJ1-2; D is undetermined. The CDR3 totals 14 residues. The V gene's germline CDR1 is SQVTM and CDR2 ANQGSEA. V gave up 1 base and J gave up 4 bases, with 13 bases separating them. CDR3 in amino acids: CSVEGTEVTYGYTF. DNA for the CDR3: TGCAGCGTTGAAGGGACTGAGGTTACCTATGGCTACACCTTC.

The gene calls are TRBV12-3 or TRBV12-4 and TRBJ1-1, with 7 bases lining up with TRBD1. Unmatched junction bases numbered 7, after V lost 5 bases and J lost 1 base. The CDR3 consists of 15 residues. The CDR3 sequence is CASSKGGTGNTEAFF. CDR3 nucleotides: TGTGCCAGCAGTAAAGGGGGCACGGGGAACACTGAAGCTTTCTTT.

The gene calls are TRBV12-3 or TRBV12-4 and TRBJ2-3; 10 nucleotides align to TRBD2. The CDR3 contains 16 residues. V shed 6 bases, J shed 4 bases, and the junction held 10 bases outside the gene matches. As DNA, the CDR3 is TGTGCCAGCAGGACTGTAGCGGGGGGTGTCGCAGATACGCAGTATTTT. It specifies CASRTVAGGVADTQYF.

This clonotype was counted only a few times. The chain joins TRBV7-6 to TRBJ2-3; D uncertain. V was trimmed by 4 bases and J by 1 base, leaving 12 bases between them. Germline-derived CDR1 and CDR2 are SGHVS and FNYEAQ. The CDR3 has 15 residues. The CDR3 protein is CASSSFGSGTDTQYF. Written as DNA, the CDR3 is TGTGCCAGCAGCTCCTTTGGGTCTGGCACAGATACGCAGTATTTT.

This chain connects TRBV7-9 to TRBJ2-7; the D gene could be TRBD1 or TRBD2 (5 bases each). The germline gives CDR1 SEHNR, CDR2 FQNEAQ (reference sequence). The CDR3 covers 17 residues. V shed 4 bases and J shed 3 bases, with 22 bases lying between them. This CDR3 is CASSSGDYRDGLYEQYF. CDR3 nucleotide sequence: TGTGCCAGCAGCTCGGGTGATTACCGGGACGGCCTCTACGAGCAGTACTTC.

This clonotype turned up a few times. CDR3 loop: CSVVSRGSSYNEQFF. CDR3 nucleotide sequence: TGCAGCGTTGTATCGCGGGGAAGCTCCTACAATGAGCAGTTCTTC. V is TRBV29-1 and J is TRBJ2-1; D possibly corresponds to TRBD2 (6 bases). Germline loops: CDR1 SQVTM, CDR2 ANQGSEA. With 4 bases removed from V and 0 bases from J, the gap between germline ends came to 13 bases. The CDR3 has 15 residues.

This clonotype was picked up many times. This chain links TRBV5-1 with TRBJ2-7, with 11 bases that match TRBD2. The CDR3 consists of 16 residues. J was trimmed by 1 base and V by 0 bases; bases with no gene match: 3. Germline lookup yields CDR1 SGHRS and CDR2 YFSETQ. CDR3 DNA sequence: TGCGCCAGCAGCTTGGTGGGACTAGCGGTGTCCTACGAGCAGTACTTC. It is translated as CASSLVGLAVSYEQYF.

The rearrangement links TRBV12-3 or TRBV12-4 to TRBJ2-5; TRBD1 aligns across 8 bases. This CDR3 contains 15 residues. With V trimmed by 5 bases and J by 4 bases, 9 bases remained unmatched. CDR3 sequence reads: CASSRRQGPLETQYF. The CDR3 DNA reads as TGTGCCAGCAGTCGTCGACAGGGGCCTTTAGAGACCCAGTACTTC.

This clonotype showed up just a few times. The rearrangement links TRBV7-2 to TRBJ2-1; possible D gene TRBD2, 5 bases. Germline V gene sequence: CDR1 SGHTA, CDR2 FQGNSA. V was shortened by 1 base and J by 10 bases, with 14 bases between the two germline ends. The CDR3 consists of 14 residues. The CDR3 sequence is CASSLEAASGEQFF. In DNA, the CDR3 is TGTGCCAGCAGCTTAGAGGCGGCATCGGGGGAGCAGTTCTTC. Full variable domain (rest looked up from reference TRBV7-2 and TRBJ2-1): GAGVSQSPSNKVTEKGKDVELRCDPISGHTALYWYRQSLGQGLEFLIYFQGNSAPDKSGLPSDRFSAERTGGSVSTLTIQRTQQEDSAVYLCASSLEAASGEQFFGPGTRLTVL.

The chain links TRBV7-8 to TRBJ2-3, with D perhaps matching TRBD2 (6 bases). Germline-derived CDR1 and CDR2 are SGHVS and FQNEAQ. Trimming shortened V by 4 bases and J by 8 bases, and 19 bases separated the two germline ends. This CDR3 has 15 residues. CDR3 sequence reads: CASSYRTGLGGTQYF. In DNA form, the CDR3 reads TGTGCCAGCAGCTATAGGACGGGACTCGGGGGTACGCAGTATTTT.

This clonotype was seen a handful of times. V and J are TRBV4-3 and TRBJ2-1; D remains ambiguous. Trimming took off 0 bases at V and 2 bases at J, with 11 bases between the two ends. The CDR3 has 16 residues. The germline V gene encodes CDR1 LGHNA and CDR2 YSLEER. CDR3 DNA: TGCGCCAGCAGCCAAGACTTTCCCGGCACCTACAATGAGCAGTTCTTC. It yields the protein CASSQDFPGTYNEQFF.

The gene calls are TRBV5-1 and TRBJ1-4, with 8 bases matching TRBD1. Per the germline V gene, CDR1 is SGHRS and CDR2 is YFSETQ. V dropped 3 bases and J dropped 5; count of bases not matched to a gene: 3. The CDR3 is 14 amino acids. The CDR3 sequence is CASSWDRSNEKLFF. CDR3 DNA sequence: TGCGCCAGCAGCTGGGACAGGTCAAATGAAAAACTGTTTTTT.

This clonotype was recorded once. The chain is built from TRBV18 and TRBJ1-4; a possible D gene is TRBD1 (6 bases). V lost 6 bases, J lost 6 bases, and 11 bases lay in between. This CDR3 contains 13 residues. Germline values: CDR1 KGHSH, CDR2 LQKENI. The CDR3 DNA follows: TGTGCCAGCTCGGGACAACGGGATGAAAAACTGTTTTTT. This codes for CASSGQRDEKLFF.

J is TRBJ1-1 and V is TRBV20-1; unclear D gene. The CDR3 consists of 14 residues. Trimming cost V 5 bases and J 0 bases, with 13 bases left between them. The germline V gene encodes CDR1 DFQATT and CDR2 SNEGSKA (reference sequence). CDR3 region: CSAPRTLMNTEAFF. In DNA, the CDR3 is TGCAGTGCTCCGCGGACCCTCATGAACACTGAAGCTTTCTTT.

This clonotype was counted a few times. The V call is TRBV5-1, the J call TRBJ1-1; D uncertain. V lost 0 bases and J lost 10, with 10 bases in between. In germline, CDR1 is SGHRS, CDR2 YFSETQ. The CDR3 extends over 12 amino acids. The CDR3 bases are TGCGCCAGCAGCTTGGGGGCCCGGCCAGCTTTCTTT. As protein: CASSLGARPAFF.

This clonotype was detected only a few times. The chain uses TRBV28 and TRBJ1-1, with D possibly matching TRBD1 (5 bases). The CDR3 length is 17 residues. The V gene lost 2 bases and the J gene lost 0 bases, with 16 bases spanning the gap. CDR1 and CDR2 from the germline V gene are MDHEN and SYDVKM. The CDR3 region is CASSLITLDSLNTEAFF. The CDR3 DNA reads as TGTGCCAGCAGTTTAATAACCCTTGACAGCCTGAACACTGAAGCTTTCTTT. The full variable domain, rest sourced from reference TRBV28 and TRBJ1-1, is DVKVTQSSRYLVKRTGEKVFLECVQDMDHENMFWYRQDPGLGLRLIYFSYDVKMKEKGDIPEGYSVSREKKERFSLILESASTNQTSMYLCASSLITLDSLNTEAFFGQGTRLTVV.

A few counts support this clonotype. V usage is TRBV29-1 and J usage is TRBJ2-7; the match to TRBD1 covers 7 bases. Germline CDR1 reads SQVTM; CDR2 reads ANQGSEA. The CDR3 sequence is 12 residues long. J was trimmed by 4 bases and V by 5 bases; bases with no gene match: 5. The CDR3 sequence is CSVHRGGYEQYF. CDR3 DNA: TGCAGCGTTCACAGGGGCGGGTACGAGCAGTACTTC.

On this clonotype: A read error may account for a junction end that differs from germline. The chain links TRBV12-3 or TRBV12-4 to TRBJ1-2, with D possibly being TRBD1 (5 bases). The CDR3 is made up of 11 amino acids. The CDR3 bases are TGTGCCAGCAGTCTTGGCTCAGGGACCTCCTTC. Its translation: CASSLGSGTSF.

The chain joins TRBV20-1 to TRBJ2-1, with 14 bases fitting TRBD2. The CDR3 runs to 16 residues. Germline V gives CDR1 DFQATT, CDR2 SNEGSKA (reference sequence). V lost 1 base to trimming and J lost 12 bases; unmatched junction nucleotides: 11. CDR3 coding DNA: TGCAGTGCTAGAGGGAAGGGGGGACTAGCGGGGGTGGGGCAGTTCTTC. Translating gives CSARGKGGLAGVGQFF.

The chain uses TRBV20-1 and TRBJ2-3; D call uncertain. CDR1 is DFQATT, CDR2 SNEGSKA, per germline (reference sequence). This CDR3 contains 11 residues. V was shortened by 3 bases and J by 5 bases, with 6 bases between the two germline ends. In DNA, the CDR3 is TGCAGTGCTAGCTGGCTAGATACGCAGTATTTT. This encodes CSASWLDTQYF.

V and J are TRBV12-3 or TRBV12-4 and TRBJ2-5, with 12 bases aligning to TRBD2. CDR3 length equals 17 residues. V was clipped by 2 bases and J by 6 bases; unmatched bases: 10. The CDR3 loop reads CASSLRLAGATGKTQYF. The CDR3 coding sequence is TGTGCCAGCAGTTTACGACTAGCGGGGGCCACGGGAAAGACCCAGTACTTC.